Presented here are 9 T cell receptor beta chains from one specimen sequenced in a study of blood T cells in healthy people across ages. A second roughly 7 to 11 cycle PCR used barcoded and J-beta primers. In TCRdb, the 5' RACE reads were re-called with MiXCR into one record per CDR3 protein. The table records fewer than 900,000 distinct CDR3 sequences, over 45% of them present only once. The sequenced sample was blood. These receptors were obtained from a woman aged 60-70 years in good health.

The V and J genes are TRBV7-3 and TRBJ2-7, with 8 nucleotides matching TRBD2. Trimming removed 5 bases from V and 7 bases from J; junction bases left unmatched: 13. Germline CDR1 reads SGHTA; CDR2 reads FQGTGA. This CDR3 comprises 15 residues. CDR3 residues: CASSLTGLVGEEQYF. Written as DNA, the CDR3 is TGTGCCAGCAGCCTTACGGGACTAGTGGGAGAGGAGCAGTACTTC.

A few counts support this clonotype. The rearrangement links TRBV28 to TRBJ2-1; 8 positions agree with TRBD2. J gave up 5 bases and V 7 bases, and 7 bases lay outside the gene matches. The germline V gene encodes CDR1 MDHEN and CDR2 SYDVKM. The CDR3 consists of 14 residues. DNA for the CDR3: TGTGCCAGCACCGGGACTAGTTTCCACAATGAGCAGTTCTTC. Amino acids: CASTGTSFHNEQFF. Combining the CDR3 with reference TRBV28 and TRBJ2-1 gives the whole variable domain DVKVTQSSRYLVKRTGEKVFLECVQDMDHENMFWYRQDPGLGLRLIYFSYDVKMKEKGDIPEGYSVSREKKERFSLILESASTNQTSMYLCASTGTSFHNEQFFGPGTRLTVL.

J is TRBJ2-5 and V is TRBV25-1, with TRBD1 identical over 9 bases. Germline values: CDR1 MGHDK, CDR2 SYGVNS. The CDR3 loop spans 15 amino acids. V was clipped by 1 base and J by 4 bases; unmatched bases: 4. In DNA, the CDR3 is TGTGCCAGCAGTGAATCCGGACAGGGGAGAGAGACCCAGTACTTC. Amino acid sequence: CASSESGQGRETQYF.

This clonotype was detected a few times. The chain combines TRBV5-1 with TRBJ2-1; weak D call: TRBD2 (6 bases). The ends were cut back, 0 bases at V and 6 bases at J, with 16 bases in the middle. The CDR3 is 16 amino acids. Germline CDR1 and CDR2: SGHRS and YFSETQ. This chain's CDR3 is CASSLGLVNWGNEQFF. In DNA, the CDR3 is TGCGCCAGCAGCTTGGGACTAGTGAATTGGGGCAATGAGCAGTTCTTC.

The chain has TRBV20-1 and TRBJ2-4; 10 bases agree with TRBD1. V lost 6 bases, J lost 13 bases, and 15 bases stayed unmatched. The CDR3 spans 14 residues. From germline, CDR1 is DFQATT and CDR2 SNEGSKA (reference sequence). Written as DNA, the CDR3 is TGCAGTGCGGCCGCCGGGACAGGGGTCAATGAGCAGTACTTC. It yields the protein CSAAAGTGVNEQYF.

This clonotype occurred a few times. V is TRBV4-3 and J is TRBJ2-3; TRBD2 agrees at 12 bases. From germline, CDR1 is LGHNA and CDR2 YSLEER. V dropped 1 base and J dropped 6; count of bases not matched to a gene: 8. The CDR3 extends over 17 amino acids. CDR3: CASSQGQTSGRGDTQYF. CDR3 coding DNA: TGCGCCAGCAGCCAAGGCCAGACTAGCGGGAGAGGTGATACGCAGTATTTT.

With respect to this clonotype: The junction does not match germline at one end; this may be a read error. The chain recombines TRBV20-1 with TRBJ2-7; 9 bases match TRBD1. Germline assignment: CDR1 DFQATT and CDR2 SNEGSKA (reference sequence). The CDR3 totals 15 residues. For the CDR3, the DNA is TGCAGTGTTAGAGGGGGGGGGACAGGGACCTACGAGCAGTACTTC. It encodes CSVRGGGTGTYEQYF.

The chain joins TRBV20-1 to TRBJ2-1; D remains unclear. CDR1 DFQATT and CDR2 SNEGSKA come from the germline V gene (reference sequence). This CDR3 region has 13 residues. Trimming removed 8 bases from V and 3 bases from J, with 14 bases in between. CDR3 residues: CSFGRWNYNEQFF. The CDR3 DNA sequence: TGCAGTTTTGGACGGTGGAACTACAATGAGCAGTTCTTC.

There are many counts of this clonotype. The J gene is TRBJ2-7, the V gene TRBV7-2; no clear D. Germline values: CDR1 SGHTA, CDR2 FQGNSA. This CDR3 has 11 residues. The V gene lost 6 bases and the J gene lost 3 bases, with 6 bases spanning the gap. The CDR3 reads CASSLIYEQYF. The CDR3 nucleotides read TGTGCCAGCAGTTTAATCTACGAGCAGTACTTC.